The T cell receptor beta chain under discussion was sequenced for a study of technical replicates of blood from several donors. Only in-frame clones appear in the TCRdb table, and some are missing; sequencing was by immunoSEQ multiplex PCR. The table lists roughly 56,000 clones, 90% to 95% of them singletons. This clone was picked up one time. In germline, CDR1 is SQVTM, CDR2 ANQGSEA. Trimming stripped 6 bases from V and 2 bases from J, with 13 bases between. This CDR3 has 13 residues. The clonotype originates from a human donor in good health. Some clones in this sample may be carry-over from other donors' samples. Sequencing input: PBMCs. The chain carries TRBV29-1 and TRBJ1-2; no clear D gene. This CDR3 is CSVAPGVNYGYTF. The CDR3 DNA reads as TGCAGCGTCGCCCCGGGAGTCAACTATGGCTACACCTTC.